This TCR beta chain comes out of a study of regulatory T cells in long-lasting Graves disease. Documented time point: newly diagnosed GD, antithyroid drugs for less than 3 months. Scientists built the TCR library using RNA that was extracted from PBMCs. Study findings and constraints: Clonotypes that were public and shared totalled fewer than 3,500 in persistent patients versus 800 to 1,000 in new patients. Lower TCR diversity was seen in persistent Graves' patients than in newly diagnosed ones.

This clonotype was seen at least ten times. Its antigen is still unknown. Arm-PCR of CDR3 regions and iRepertoire HTBI primers were used to build TCR beta libraries. TCRdb re-called the multiplex PCR reads through MiXCR, storing one row per CDR3 protein. Here the sample spans some 490,000 distinct CDR3 sequences, approximately 12% being singletons. The data were also submitted as part of a second study, on T cells in Graves' hyperthyroidism and ophthalmopathy. That work contributes: Hyperthyroidism of Graves' type that showed no ophthalmopathy progression within 18 months was stable. During a first-round RT-PCR of the TCR CDR3, the HTBI primer set was used.

The sequences come from peripheral blood mononuclear cells (PBMCs), collected at new diagnosis, from a patient treated with antithyroid drugs. This sequence was found in a woman in her twenties or thirties with Graves disease.

CDR3 nucleotide sequence: TGTGCCAGCAGCTTAGGGAGCGGGAGGGACACCGGGGAGCTGTTTTTT. This encodes CASSLGSGRDTGELFF. This sequence joins TRBV11-3 and TRBJ2-2; 10 nucleotides match TRBD2. Germline trimming cut 1 base from V and 3 bases from J; bases unmatched to any gene: 2. Germline V gives CDR1 SGHNT, CDR2 YENEEA. The CDR3 sequence is 16 residues long.